This T cell receptor beta chain originates from a study of blood T cell repertoires in COVID-19. The table came from immunoSEQ multiplex PCR; TCRdb's copy has only in-frame clones and leaves some out. Altogether more than 250,000 clones are present, approximately 86% being singletons, with the ten largest covering around 0.67%. Deletions cut 8 bases from V and 4 bases from J, with 11 bases between. Germline V gives CDR1 MDHEN, CDR2 SYDVKM. The CDR3 spans 12 residues. This sequence joins TRBV28 and TRBJ2-5, with a possible D match to TRBD2 (5 bases). Source material: peripheral blood. This sequence originates from a human donor in a cohort sampled during active COVID-19. The chain's CDR3 is CASRTGIETQYF. CDR3 bases: TGTGCCAGCCGCACGGGGATAGAGACCCAGTACTTC. The full variable domain, with the rest looked up from reference TRBV28 and TRBJ2-5, is DVKVTQSSRYLVKRTGEKVFLECVQDMDHENMFWYRQDPGLGLRLIYFSYDVKMKEKGDIPEGYSVSREKKERFSLILESASTNQTSMYLCASRTGIETQYFGPGTRLLVL.